A selection of T cell receptor beta chains follows, all from one sample in a study of glioma-infiltrating T cells. TCRdb itself ran the multiplex PCR reads through MiXCR, one entry per CDR3 protein. The sample yields more than 9,000 distinct CDR3 sequences, approximately 26% seen once. The sample comprised glioma tissue, nonneoplastic brain tissue, or PBMCs (not recorded which). These receptors were obtained from a human donor with low-grade glioma or glioblastoma, undergoing nonglioma brain surgery, or in good health (not recorded which). Each CDR3 is given without its conserved first and last residue. The order of the fields is D gene, clone size, V gene, J gene, CDR3 protein. The D gene is left open where the match is weak. Expanded clones are given a class, and other clones once, few, many or no size at all.

D gene: TRBD2; clone size: NA; V gene: TRBV14; J gene: TRBJ2-7; CDR3 protein: ASSHTPSGHSYEQY
D gene: NA; clone size: few; V gene: TRBV7-2; J gene: TRBJ2-7; CDR3 protein: ASSLDGTDRSYEQY
D gene: TRBD2; clone size: large; V gene: TRBV6-1; J gene: TRBJ2-1; CDR3 protein: ASGRLLAGVDEQF
D gene: TRBD2; clone size: many; V gene: TRBV7-2; J gene: TRBJ2-1; CDR3 protein: ASSRLAMREQF
D gene: NA; clone size: few; V gene: TRBV12-3/TRBV12-4; J gene: TRBJ2-6; CDR3 protein: ASSTTSGANVLT
D gene: TRBD2; clone size: NA; V gene: TRBV19; J gene: TRBJ2-5; CDR3 protein: ASSKMKLARKQETQY
D gene: NA; clone size: NA; V gene: TRBV28; J gene: TRBJ1-1; CDR3 protein: AGSLKMNTEAF
D gene: NA; clone size: few; V gene: TRBV6-2/TRBV6-3; J gene: TRBJ2-3; CDR3 protein: ASSPRSGAGGDTQY
D gene: NA; clone size: many; V gene: TRBV29-1; J gene: TRBJ2-5; CDR3 protein: SVDGDGETQY
D gene: NA; clone size: few; V gene: TRBV7-3; J gene: TRBJ2-1; CDR3 protein: ASSLKGGWRNEQF
D gene: NA; clone size: once; V gene: TRBV11-2; J gene: TRBJ2-1; CDR3 protein: ASSLESPVYNEQF
D gene: NA; clone size: many; V gene: TRBV18; J gene: TRBJ1-5; CDR3 protein: ASSPLQGSNQPQH
D gene: TRBD1; clone size: few; V gene: TRBV6-4; J gene: TRBJ2-2; CDR3 protein: ASSPLGQVSTGELF
D gene: NA; clone size: NA; V gene: TRBV20-1; J gene: TRBJ2-5; CDR3 protein: SASSGEDAGTQY